This passage covers 14 T cell receptor beta chains from one sample sequenced in a study of T cell changes during pregnancy in multiple sclerosis. Assay: immunoSEQ multiplex PCR; the TCRdb copy retains only in-frame clones and omits some. The table includes fewer than 25,000 clones, roughly nine tenths detected once. This material consisted of CD4+ T cells from peripheral blood mononuclear cells, taken in the third trimester of pregnancy. These receptors originate from a female donor in good health, enrolled as a control in a pregnancy study.

This clone turned up a few times. V usage is TRBV7-2 and J usage is TRBJ1-6; possible D gene TRBD1, 6 bases. Germline V lookup: CDR1 SGHTA, CDR2 FQGNSA. This CDR3 spans 16 amino acids. V was cut by 4 bases and J by 7 bases, with 17 bases left in between. This CDR3 is CASSSGVKGGNSPLHF. The CDR3, as DNA: TGTGCCAGCAGCTCAGGGGTTAAAGGGGGAAATTCACCCCTCCACTTT.

This sequence joins TRBV27 and TRBJ1-2; 10 bases line up with TRBD1. From germline, CDR1 is MNHEY and CDR2 SMNVEV (reference sequence). V gave up 6 bases and J gave up 7 bases; unmatched junction bases: 8. The CDR3 runs 14 residues. The CDR3 DNA sequence: TGTGCCAGCAGCCTCTTGACAGGGGGCAGTGGCTACACCTTC. Its translation: CASSLLTGGSGYTF.

This chain uses TRBV7-8 with TRBJ2-7; 9 nucleotides match TRBD1. Germline V gene sequence: CDR1 SGHVS, CDR2 FQNEAQ. The V segment lost 4 bases and the J segment 5 bases; nucleotides outside the gene matches: 6. The CDR3 runs 14 residues. The CDR3 region is CASSWRDREHEQYF. Here the CDR3 DNA reads TGTGCCAGCAGCTGGAGGGACAGGGAGCACGAGCAGTACTTC.

V gene TRBV4-3 combines with J gene TRBJ2-1; 9 nucleotides agree with TRBD1. V lost 0 bases and J lost 4; bases outside the gene matches: 4. The CDR3 loop spans 16 amino acids. Germline V gives CDR1 LGHNA, CDR2 YSLEER. CDR3 DNA sequence: TGCGCCAGCAGCCAAGATACCGGGACAGGGTACAATGAGCAGTTCTTC. This encodes CASSQDTGTGYNEQFF.

This clone was seen a single time. V and J are TRBV28 and TRBJ1-2; D gene ambiguous. CDR1 MDHEN and CDR2 SYDVKM come from the germline V gene. The CDR3 totals 14 residues. The ends were cut back, 2 bases at V and 0 bases at J, with 7 bases in the middle. CDR3 residues: CASSLGRSNYGYTF. Here the CDR3 DNA reads TGTGCCAGCAGTTTAGGCAGATCTAACTATGGCTACACCTTC.

The CDR3 here is CASSLAAGGASGNIQYF. The CDR3 DNA reads TGTGCCAGCAGCTTAGCGGCGGGGGGCGCATCCGGCAACATTCAGTACTTC. The chain carries TRBV7-2 and TRBJ2-4, with 8 bases lining up with TRBD2. CDR3 size: 17 residues. The ends lost 0 bases at V and 7 bases at J; junction bases unmatched: 11. The germline gives CDR1 SGHTA, CDR2 FQGNSA.

This clone was seen just once. V and J are TRBV18 and TRBJ2-3; 9 nucleotides align to TRBD2. Germline CDR1 reads KGHSH; CDR2 reads LQKENI. After removal of 1 base from V and 5 bases from J, the junction contained 13 bases not matched to a gene. The CDR3 covers 18 residues. The CDR3 bases are TGTGCCAGCTCACCACTTCCGGGACTAGCTGCGTTGATAGATACGCAGTATTTT. It specifies CASSPLPGLAALIDTQYF.

V usage is TRBV6-5 and J usage is TRBJ1-2; TRBD1 aligns across 9 bases. CDR1 and CDR2 from the germline V gene are MNHEY and SVGAGI. The ends lost 6 bases at V and 8 bases at J; junction bases unmatched: 7. This CDR3 spans 13 amino acids. The CDR3 DNA reads TGTGCCAGCAGACCTACAGGGGGCGGCGGCTACACCTTC. Its translation is CASRPTGGGGYTF.

Only a few counts were recorded for this clone. The chain carries TRBV7-9 and TRBJ1-3, with D perhaps matching TRBD1 (5 bases). The V end was cut by 1 base, the J end by 2 bases, with 18 bases between. Looked up from germline, CDR1 is SEHNR and CDR2 is FQNEAQ (reference sequence). This CDR3 spans 18 amino acids. The CDR3 reads CASSLGSGGGRTGNTIYF. CDR3 sequence (DNA): TGTGCCAGCAGCTTAGGCTCCGGGGGAGGGCGTACTGGAAACACCATATATTTT.

The chain is built from TRBV9 and TRBJ1-6; TRBD1 might be the D (5 bases). Per the germline V gene, CDR1 is SGDLS and CDR2 is YYNGEE. Trimming left V 3 bases short and J 2 bases short, with 15 bases between. The CDR3 is made up of 17 amino acids. The CDR3 nucleotides are TGTGCCAGCAGCGATGGGGCAGGGAATCCCTATAATTCACCCCTCCACTTT. It is translated as CASSDGAGNPYNSPLHF.

This sequence joins TRBV9 and TRBJ2-6; 7 nucleotides line up with TRBD1. Germline loops: CDR1 SGDLS, CDR2 YYNGEE. Losses at the gene ends were 4 bases for V and 1 base for J; bases not matched to a gene: 11. The CDR3 extends over 18 amino acids. CDR3 DNA sequence: TGTGCCAGCAGCATCTGGACAGGAAAGCCATCTGGGGCCAACGTCCTGACTTTC. Translation gives CASSIWTGKPSGANVLTF.

The chain links TRBV7-9 to TRBJ2-1; 10 bases line up with TRBD2. Germline CDR1 is SEHNR and CDR2 is FQNEAQ (reference sequence). The CDR3 spans 15 residues. V lost 5 bases to trimming and J lost 6 bases; unmatched junction nucleotides: 7. CDR3 sequence: CASSPTSGVRNEQFF. The CDR3 DNA sequence: TGTGCCAGCAGCCCTACTAGCGGGGTTCGCAATGAGCAGTTCTTC.

This chain links TRBV5-5 with TRBJ2-3; TRBD2 matches 8 bases. This CDR3 spans 15 amino acids. V gave up 4 bases and J gave up 1 base; unmatched junction bases: 5. Germline CDR1 and CDR2: SGHKS and YYEKEE (reference sequence). Written as DNA, the CDR3 is TGTGCCAGCAGCCCCCTGCGGGGGGGCACAGATACGCAGTATTTT. Amino acid sequence: CASSPLRGGTDTQYF.

The V call is TRBV6-1, the J call TRBJ2-2; D is undetermined. In germline, CDR1 is MNHNS, CDR2 SASEGT. The CDR3 runs to 12 residues. V was cut by 10 bases and J by 6 bases, with 12 bases left in between. Here the CDR3 reads CATLKAAGELFF. The DNA of the CDR3 is TGTGCCACCTTAAAGGCGGCCGGGGAGCTGTTTTTT.